The sequence of this T cell receptor (beta chain) was determined in a study of cytomegalovirus exposure and HLA in healthy donors. This CDR3 comprises 14 residues. CDR1 and CDR2 (germline): SGHDN, FVKESK. Trimming stripped 0 bases from V and 7 bases from J, with 7 bases between. In the PCR, 60 Vbeta and 13 Jbeta primers were used. Produced via immunoSEQ multiplex PCR; TCRdb's table is partial and in-frame only. This sample's table reports 35,000 to 50,000 clones. The sequence was collected from a woman in her thirties in good health and CMV-seropositive. This sequence joins TRBV14 and TRBJ1-6, with D unclear. Sample: PBMCs. The CDR3 protein is CASSQEASNSPLHF. CDR3 DNA sequence: TGTGCCAGCAGCCAAGAGGCCTCCAATTCACCCCTCCACTTT.